This entry lists 22 T cell receptor beta chains sequenced from one sample in a study of cytomegalovirus exposure and HLA in healthy donors (dated by TCRdb to 2016 to 2017). The library came from the immunoSEQ multiplex PCR assay. The multiplex PCR relied on a mix of 60 forward primers for TCR Vbeta segments and 13 reverse primers for TCR Jbeta segments. Imported from immuneACCESS, the table was reduced by TCRdb to in-frame sequences with V and J called. These copies leave out some clones; in studies compared against another copy, an unresolved V gene accounts for under half, and the cause of the remainder is not known. In all, the sample holds approximately 97,000 clones, and 65% to 85% of those were seen once. The ten most abundant clones make up about 5.5% of the sample. Sequencing used PBMCs. These receptors all stem from a man aged 35 to 55 in good health and CMV-seropositive.

The rearrangement links TRBV6-1 to TRBJ2-5, with D perhaps matching TRBD2 (6 bases). Trimming took 4 bases from V and 5 from J, leaving 14 bases between them. This CDR3 has 14 amino acids. Germline loops: CDR1 MNHNS, CDR2 SASEGT. The CDR3 loop reads CASSGGGARETQYF. CDR3 DNA: TGTGCCAGCAGTGGAGGAGGGGCTCGGGAGACCCAGTACTTC.

This chain connects TRBV18 to TRBJ1-1; a possible D gene is TRBD1 (5 bases). Germline CDR1 reads KGHSH; CDR2 reads LQKENI. Trimming took 1 base from V and 4 from J, leaving 7 bases between them. The CDR3 is 13 amino acids. The CDR3 is CASSPRRATEAFF. The CDR3 DNA sequence: TGTGCCAGCTCACCACGCAGGGCCACTGAAGCTTTCTTT.

The V call is TRBV29-1, the J call TRBJ1-1, with 7 bases identical to TRBD1. V shed 6 bases, J shed 4 bases, and the junction held 2 bases outside the gene matches. CDR3 size: 11 residues. The V gene's germline CDR1 is SQVTM and CDR2 ANQGSEA. The CDR3 nucleotides read TGCAGCGTCGGACAGGCCACTGAAGCTTTCTTT. Residues: CSVGQATEAFF.

This chain uses TRBV5-4 with TRBJ2-3; 8 nucleotides line up with TRBD2. The CDR3 loop spans 17 amino acids. The V gene end was trimmed by 3 bases and the J gene end by 2 bases; junction bases not matched to a gene: 11. The germline gives CDR1 SGHNT, CDR2 YYREEE (reference sequence). The CDR3 here is CASSSGGGRDVTDTQYF. CDR3 sequence (DNA): TGTGCCAGCAGCTCGGGCGGGGGGAGGGACGTCACAGATACGCAGTATTTT.

The chain is built from TRBV7-9 and TRBJ1-4, with D possibly matching TRBD1 (6 bases). The CDR3 contains 14 residues. Trimming pared 5 bases from V and 12 bases from J, leaving 19 bases between. Germline V CDR1 and CDR2: SEHNR, FQNEAQ (reference sequence). CDR3 amino acids: CASSIPGTPGELFF. The DNA for the CDR3 is TGTGCCAGCAGCATCCCCGGGACCCCAGGGGAACTGTTTTTT.

This clone was observed once. At one end, the junction sequence differs from germline, possibly due to a read error. Other DNA sequences in this sample translate to the same CDR3. This rearrangement joins TRBV30 to TRBJ2-7, with D unclear. The germline gives CDR1 GTSNPN, CDR2 SVGIG (reference sequence). The CDR3 has 12 residues. The CDR3 DNA is TGTGCTTGGACCGTTAGCTCCTACGAGCAGTACTTC. This encodes CAWTVSSYEQYF. The variable domain in full, completed from reference TRBV30 and TRBJ2-7, reads SQTIHQWPATLVQPVGSPLSLECTVEGTSNPNLYWYRQAAGRGLQLLFYSVGIGQISSEVPQNLSASRPQDRQFILSSKKLLLSDSGFYLCAWTVSSYEQYFGPGTRLTVT.

This CDR3 reads CASSSTATTEAFF. In DNA form, the CDR3 reads TGTGCCAGCAGTTCGACAGCCACCACTGAAGCTTTCTTT. V is TRBV28 and J is TRBJ1-1; D might be TRBD1 (5 bases). Germline CDR1 is MDHEN and CDR2 is SYDVKM. The CDR3 is 13 amino acids. V lost 4 bases to trimming and J lost 4 bases, with 10 bases between them.

The J gene is TRBJ2-7, the V gene TRBV18, with a possible D match to TRBD1 (5 bases). The CDR3 covers 12 residues. Trimming stripped 5 bases from V and 4 bases from J, with 9 bases between. Germline V gene data show CDR1 as KGHSH and CDR2 as LQKENI. Written as DNA, the CDR3 is TGTGCCAGCTCATCGACAGTGTACGAGCAGTACTTC. Amino acid sequence: CASSSTVYEQYF.

This chain uses TRBV2 with TRBJ2-7, with TRBD1 identical over 7 bases. Germline V gives CDR1 SNHLY, CDR2 FYNNEI. The V gene end was trimmed by 2 bases and the J gene end by 2 bases; junction bases not matched to a gene: 6. This CDR3 comprises 15 residues. The CDR3 region has the DNA TGTGCCAGCAGTGAAAATTGGGGGACAGCCTACGAGCAGTACTTC. It encodes CASSENWGTAYEQYF.

This chain joins TRBV5-5 and TRBJ2-3, with 8 bases that match TRBD2. V gave up 2 bases and J gave up 1 base; unmatched junction bases: 3. CDR1 and CDR2 from the germline V gene are SGHKS and YYEKEE (reference sequence). This CDR3 region has 15 residues. The CDR3: CASSFGTSGTDTQYF. CDR3 DNA: TGTGCCAGCAGCTTCGGGACTAGTGGCACAGATACGCAGTATTTT.

The chain recombines TRBV5-1 with TRBJ2-5; a weak D match, TRBD1 (7 bases). Trimming cost V 6 bases and J 4 bases, with 19 bases left between them. Germline CDR1 and CDR2: SGHRS and YFSETQ. The CDR3 spans 15 residues. The DNA for the CDR3 is TGCGCCAGCATACTTGGCGGGACAGCAGGAGAGACCCAGTACTTC. It translates to CASILGGTAGETQYF.

The chain joins TRBV7-9 to TRBJ2-7, with 13 bases aligning to TRBD2. Germline CDR1 and CDR2: SEHNR and FQNEAQ (reference sequence). The CDR3 is 15 residues long. The J segment lost 4 bases and the V segment lost 6 bases, leaving 6 bases of the junction unmatched. The CDR3 nucleotides are TGTGCCAGCAGGGAACTAGCGGGAGGGCCGTACGAGCAGTACTTC. It translates to CASRELAGGPYEQYF.

The CDR3 loop reads CASSWMDRAKETQYF. DNA for the CDR3: TGTGCCAGCAGCTGGATGGACAGGGCAAAAGAGACCCAGTACTTC. The rearrangement uses TRBV5-8 and TRBJ2-5, with 8 bases identical to TRBD1. V trimming: 3 bases; J trimming: 3 bases; junction bases outside the gene matches: 7. The CDR3 totals 15 residues. Germline V gene data show CDR1 as SGHTS and CDR2 as YDEGEE. The entire variable domain, with the rest obtained from reference TRBV5-8 and TRBJ2-5, is as follows: EAGVTQSPTHLIKTRGQQATLRCSPISGHTSVYWYQQALGLGLQFLLWYDEGEERNRGNFPPRFSGRQFPNYSSELNVNALELEDSALYLCASSWMDRAKETQYFGPGTRLLVL.

The rearrangement joins TRBV5-1 to TRBJ2-7; TRBD1 might be the D (5 bases). This CDR3 has 13 amino acids. Germline assignment: CDR1 SGHRS and CDR2 YFSETQ. V lost 0 bases, J lost 4 bases, and 8 bases lay in between. CDR3 sequence reads: CASSLVQGYEQYF. The CDR3 nucleotides read TGCGCCAGCAGCTTGGTCCAGGGTTACGAGCAGTACTTC.

The chain links TRBV10-3 to TRBJ2-2; 11 bases are a match to TRBD2. The CDR3 covers 18 residues. V shed 7 bases, J shed 4 bases, and the junction held 14 bases outside the gene matches. The germline V gene has CDR1 ENHRY and CDR2 SYGVKD. This CDR3 reads CAITSGLAGSRGTGELFF. The CDR3 region has the DNA TGTGCCATCACCTCCGGACTAGCGGGTTCAAGGGGCACCGGGGAGCTGTTTTTT.

This clone has more than one count but fewer than ten. V is TRBV6-5 and J is TRBJ2-2, with TRBD1 as a possible D gene (5 bases). Germline CDR1 is MNHEY and CDR2 is SVGAGI. The CDR3 is 13 amino acids. Deletions cut 4 bases from V and 6 bases from J, with 9 bases between. The CDR3 bases are TGTGCCAGCAGTTCCAGGGTACCCGGGGAGCTGTTTTTT. Translation: CASSSRVPGELFF.

This chain connects TRBV2 to TRBJ1-5; 7 bases are a match to TRBD1. This CDR3 is built from 15 residues. Per the germline V gene, CDR1 is SNHLY and CDR2 is FYNNEI. The V gene end was trimmed by 8 bases and the J gene end by 5 bases; junction bases not matched to a gene: 12. In nucleotides, the CDR3 is TGTGCCAGCCAAACCAGGGGGGCTCTCCATCAGCCCCAGCATTTT. Its translation: CASQTRGALHQPQHF.

This clone has just a few counts. This chain connects TRBV19 to TRBJ1-6; D possibly corresponds to TRBD1 (6 bases). CDR1 and CDR2 (germline): LNHDA, SQIVND (reference sequence). The CDR3 length is 14 residues. Trimming took off 4 bases at V and 6 bases at J, with 10 bases between the two ends. The CDR3 DNA reads as TGTGCCAGTAGTAAGGGGGACCTTAATTCACCCCTCCACTTT. Amino acid sequence: CASSKGDLNSPLHF.

The J gene is TRBJ2-1, the V gene TRBV19, with 7 bases matching TRBD2. This CDR3 comprises 14 residues. V was clipped by 7 bases and J by 2 bases; unmatched bases: 5. Germline CDR1 is LNHDA and CDR2 is SQIVND (reference sequence). CDR3 coding DNA: TGTGCCAGTATCCCGGGAGGTGCCTACAATGAGCAGTTCTTC. Protein product: CASIPGGAYNEQFF.

In this sample, this clone turned up a few times. The chain recombines TRBV18 with TRBJ1-1, with 7 bases aligning to TRBD1. J gave up 8 bases and V 0 bases, and 0 bases lay outside the gene matches. This CDR3 region has 12 residues. The germline V gene has CDR1 KGHSH and CDR2 LQKENI. The CDR3 is CASSPPTGEAFF. CDR3 coding DNA: TGTGCCAGCTCACCACCGACAGGGGAAGCTTTCTTT.

The rearrangement joins TRBV7-9 to TRBJ2-2; 9 bases match TRBD1. Germline lookup yields CDR1 SEHNR and CDR2 FQNEAQ (reference sequence). J lost 6 bases, V lost 4 bases, and 18 bases had no gene match. The CDR3 has 19 residues. CDR3 protein: CASSSAFRRDRVYAGELFF. DNA of the CDR3: TGTGCCAGCAGCTCCGCCTTCCGCCGGGACAGGGTGTATGCCGGGGAGCTGTTTTTT.

V usage is TRBV10-2 and J usage is TRBJ2-3; TRBD2 matches 10 bases. In germline, CDR1 is WSHSY, CDR2 SAAADI. The CDR3 is 17 amino acids. The ends lost 1 base at V and 4 bases at J; junction bases unmatched: 8. The CDR3 protein is CASSEFVSGGQADTQYF. DNA for the CDR3: TGCGCCAGCAGTGAGTTTGTTAGCGGGGGGCAGGCAGATACGCAGTATTTT.